This TCR beta chain was observed in a study of blood T cell repertoires in COVID-19. Whole-study context: There were acute and convalescent COVID-19 samples, and they came from the United States, Italy and Spain.

V lost 3 bases and J lost 2, with 17 bases in between. This CDR3 has 18 amino acids. Germline V gene data show CDR1 as MNHEY and CDR2 as SMNVEV (reference sequence). How the authors handled the data: Estimation of nucleated cell counts was performed using reference gene primer amplification. The repertoire was sequenced with immunoSEQ multiplex PCR; TCRdb's copy has only in-frame clones and lacks some. D and trimming were read from the DNA, whereas the V and J calls and clone size are those reported in that table. This table holds fewer than 650,000 clones, approximately 88% found once. In Seattle, patients joined the study during active infection and were tracked longitudinally.

Source material: peripheral blood. This chain links TRBV27 with TRBJ2-6; perhaps TRBD1 as D (6 bases). The receptor was derived from a woman aged 45-65 years with COVID-19, enrolled during active disease. Written as DNA, the CDR3 is TGTGCCAGCAGTTTCACCCCCCAGGGGTCCGCTGGGGCCAACGTCCTGACTTTC. Its translation: CASSFTPQGSAGANVLTF.